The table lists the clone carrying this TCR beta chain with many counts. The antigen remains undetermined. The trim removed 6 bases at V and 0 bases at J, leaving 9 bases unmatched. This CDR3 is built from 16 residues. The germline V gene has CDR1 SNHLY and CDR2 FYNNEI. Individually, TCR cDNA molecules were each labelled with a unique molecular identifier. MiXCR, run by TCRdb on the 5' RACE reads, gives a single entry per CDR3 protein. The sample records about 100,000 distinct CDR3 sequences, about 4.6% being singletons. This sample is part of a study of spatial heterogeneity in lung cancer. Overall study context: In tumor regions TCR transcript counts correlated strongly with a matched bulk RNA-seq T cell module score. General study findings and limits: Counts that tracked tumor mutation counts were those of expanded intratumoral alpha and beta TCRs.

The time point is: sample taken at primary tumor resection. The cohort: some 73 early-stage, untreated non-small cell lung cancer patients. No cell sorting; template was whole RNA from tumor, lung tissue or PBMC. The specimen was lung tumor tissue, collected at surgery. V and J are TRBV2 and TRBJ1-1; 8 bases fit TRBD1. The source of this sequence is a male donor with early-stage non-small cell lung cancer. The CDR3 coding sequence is TGTGCCAGCAGAACATCCCCACAGGGGGTGAACACTGAAGCTTTCTTT. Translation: CASRTSPQGVNTEAFF.